Each of the 26 T cell receptor beta chains below was sequenced from the same sample in a study of T-cell reconstitution after alpha-beta-depleted transplantation in children. TCRbeta library preparation incorporated unique molecular identifiers. TCRdb re-called the PCR reads through MiXCR, storing one row per CDR3 protein. The sample holds 670,000 or so distinct CDR3 sequences; under 15% are singletons and the top ten take 0.79%. This material consisted of PBMCs, taken before TCRalphabeta/CD19-depleted stem cell transplant. The receptors come from a girl aged 2 to 10 with congenital amegakaryocytic thrombocytopenia, due to receive a stem cell transplant.

The gene calls are TRBV3-1 and TRBJ1-2; no reliable D call. CDR3 length: 13 amino acids. V gave up 0 bases and J gave up 4 bases, with 6 bases separating them. CDR1 and CDR2 (germline): LGHDT, YNNKEL (reference sequence). The CDR3 DNA sequence: TGTGCCAGCAGCCAAGAAGCTCCCTATGGCTACACCTTC. This encodes CASSQEAPYGYTF.

This clonotype occurred a few times. The chain uses TRBV12-3 or TRBV12-4 and TRBJ2-4; D is ambiguous. The CDR3 contains 14 residues. Trimming pared 7 bases from V and 0 bases from J, leaving 10 bases between. In DNA form, the CDR3 reads TGTGCCAGCACCCCGGACCTAGCCAAAAACATTCAGTACTTC. Its translation is CASTPDLAKNIQYF.

This clonotype was picked up many times. The J gene is TRBJ1-5, the V gene TRBV18; maybe TRBD1 (5 bases). Trimming stripped 6 bases from V and 4 bases from J, with 16 bases between. Germline V gene data show CDR1 as KGHSH and CDR2 as LQKENI. The CDR3 length is 15 residues. CDR3 in DNA: TGTGCCAGCTCTCCCCGTGGGGGGAAAAATCAGCCCCAGCATTTT. Translated, it gives CASSPRGGKNQPQHF.

This clonotype was found many times. This chain links TRBV20-1 with TRBJ2-3; D is perhaps TRBD1 (6 bases). Deletions cut 3 bases from V and 0 bases from J, with 13 bases between. CDR1 is DFQATT, CDR2 SNEGSKA, per germline (reference sequence). CDR3 size: 15 residues. This CDR3 is CSARGQYSSTDTQYF. The CDR3 region has the DNA TGCAGTGCTAGGGGACAATACTCTAGCACAGATACGCAGTATTTT.

This clonotype was seen at least ten times. This sequence joins TRBV20-1 and TRBJ1-1; the D gene is possibly TRBD1 (6 bases). The germline V and J ends were trimmed by 2 bases and 4 bases, with 14 bases remaining between them. CDR3 length: 14 amino acids. The germline CDR1 and CDR2 sequences are DFQATT and SNEGSKA (reference sequence). The CDR3 loop reads CSARKGGESTEAFF. DNA for the CDR3: TGCAGTGCTAGAAAGGGGGGGGAAAGCACTGAAGCTTTCTTT.

This clonotype was detected many times. The chain is built from TRBV7-6 and TRBJ2-1; D call uncertain. Trimming pared 1 base from V and 8 bases from J, leaving 9 bases between. The CDR3 loop spans 13 amino acids. Germline-derived CDR1 and CDR2 are SGHVS and FNYEAQ. The CDR3 DNA follows: TGTGCCAGCAGCTTAGATGGGTTGTATGAGCAGTTCTTC. It specifies CASSLDGLYEQFF.

This clonotype was counted many times. The chain carries TRBV7-6 and TRBJ2-3, with TRBD1 matching over 7 bases. CDR3 length equals 14 residues. V shed 0 bases and J 4 bases; nucleotides not matched to a gene: 1. Germline values: CDR1 SGHVS, CDR2 FNYEAQ. CDR3 protein: CASSLAGQADTQYF. CDR3 nucleotide sequence: TGTGCCAGCAGCTTAGCCGGACAGGCAGATACGCAGTATTTT.

A few counts support this clonotype. V and J are TRBV5-1 and TRBJ2-1, with 8 bases that match TRBD1. Germline CDR1 reads SGHRS; CDR2 reads YFSETQ. This CDR3 is 15 amino acids long. V trimming: 2 bases; J trimming: 7 bases; junction bases outside the gene matches: 8. The CDR3 DNA follows: TGCGCCAGCAGCTTCGGCAGGGGGCAAGTTAATGAGCAGTTCTTC. Translation gives CASSFGRGQVNEQFF.

V gene TRBV14 combines with J gene TRBJ2-7; TRBD2 matches 11 bases. This CDR3 has 17 residues. CDR1 and CDR2 (germline): SGHDN, FVKESK. V was clipped by 4 bases and J by 2 bases; unmatched bases: 10. CDR3 in DNA: TGTGCCAGCAGCCGATGGACTAGCGGGCTTCAGGCCTACGAGCAGTACTTC. Its protein is CASSRWTSGLQAYEQYF.

This clonotype showed up many times. At one boundary the junction diverges from the germline segment, which might be a read error. The J gene is TRBJ2-3, the V gene TRBV7-8; 7 positions match TRBD2. Germline lookup yields CDR1 SGHVS and CDR2 FQNEAQ. CDR3 length: 14 residues. DNA for the CDR3: TGTGCCAGCAACTTACTAGCGATGGCAGATACGCAGTATTTT. It encodes CASNLLAMADTQYF.

This clonotype was observed once. One base away lies a much larger clone, so this may be a sequencing read error. This rearrangement joins TRBV6-6 to TRBJ1-2, with no clear D. V lost 2 bases, J lost 4 bases, and 8 bases lay in between. The germline V gene encodes CDR1 MNHNY and CDR2 SVGAGI (reference sequence). CDR3 size: 13 residues. CDR3 sequence: CASSYRTVYGYTF. In DNA form, the CDR3 reads TGTGCCAGCAGTTACCGGACGGTCTATGGCTACACCTTC.

This clonotype showed up just a few times. This chain connects TRBV11-1 to TRBJ2-2, with TRBD1 identical over 9 bases. The CDR3 spans 16 residues. Germline trimming cut 5 bases from V and 5 bases from J; bases unmatched to any gene: 9. CDR1 SGHAT and CDR2 FQDESV come from the germline V gene (reference sequence). CDR3 nucleotide sequence: TGTGCCAGCAGCCTACCGGGACAGGGAAAAACCGGGGAGCTGTTTTTT. It codes for CASSLPGQGKTGELFF.

This clonotype appeared many times. The J gene is TRBJ2-2, the V gene TRBV7-8; D is undetermined. CDR1 is SGHVS and CDR2 is FQNEAQ in the germline V gene. CDR3 length equals 14 residues. V shed 2 bases and J shed 6 bases, with 10 bases lying between them. This CDR3 reads CASSLLDGSGELFF. The DNA of the CDR3 is TGTGCCAGCAGCTTACTCGACGGGTCCGGGGAGCTGTTTTTT.

In this sample, this clonotype turned up a few times. V and J are TRBV5-1 and TRBJ2-2, with D maybe TRBD1 (6 bases). The CDR3 runs 16 residues. CDR1 is SGHRS and CDR2 is YFSETQ in the germline V gene. The V gene lost 0 bases and the J gene lost 1 base, with 10 bases spanning the gap. CDR3 sequence reads: CASSLENRENTGELFF. DNA of the CDR3: TGCGCCAGCAGCTTGGAAAACAGGGAGAACACCGGGGAGCTGTTTTTT. The variable domain in full, with the rest retrieved from reference TRBV5-1 and TRBJ2-2, is KAGVTQTPRYLIKTRGQQVTLSCSPISGHRSVSWYQQTPGQGLQFLFEYFSETQRNKGNFPGRFSGRQFSNSRSEMNVSTLELGDSALYLCASSLENRENTGELFFGEGSRLTVL.

This clonotype occurred many times. The chain couples TRBV7-7 to TRBJ2-1, with D maybe TRBD2 (5 bases). CDR1 and CDR2 (germline): SSHAT, FNYEAQ (reference sequence). V gave up 4 bases and J gave up 3 bases, with 13 bases separating them. The CDR3 is 15 residues long. In nucleotides, the CDR3 is TGTGCCAGCAGCTATGGGTCTGCGGGCTACAATGAGCAGTTCTTC. Encoded protein: CASSYGSAGYNEQFF.

This clonotype has a handful of counts. This chain joins TRBV5-1 and TRBJ2-1; D unclear. The CDR3 sequence is 15 residues long. CDR1 and CDR2 (germline): SGHRS, YFSETQ. Trimming took 0 bases from V and 7 from J, leaving 14 bases between them. This CDR3 is CASSLGPPGVNEQFF. CDR3 nucleotides: TGCGCCAGCAGCTTGGGACCGCCTGGGGTGAATGAGCAGTTCTTC.

The sample holds many counts of this clonotype. J is TRBJ2-1 and V is TRBV20-1; 8 nucleotides align to TRBD2. The junction had 5 bases not matched to a gene; V was cut back by 1 base and J by 3 bases. This CDR3 contains 15 residues. The germline CDR1 and CDR2 sequences are DFQATT and SNEGSKA (reference sequence). CDR3 nucleotides: TGCAGTGCTAGAGTAGGAGCGGGGGACTACAATGAGCAGTTCTTC. This codes for CSARVGAGDYNEQFF.

In this sample, this clonotype turned up many times. The chain is built from TRBV7-6 and TRBJ1-1; D gene unclear. Germline V gene lookup returns CDR1 SGHVS and CDR2 FNYEAQ. CDR3 length: 12 amino acids. The V and J ends lost 1 base and 4 bases respectively, with 4 bases between them. The CDR3 loop reads CASSLVPTEAFF. CDR3 bases: TGTGCCAGCAGCTTAGTTCCCACTGAAGCTTTCTTT.

This clonotype was detected ten times or more. The V and J genes are TRBV12-3 or TRBV12-4 and TRBJ2-7, with TRBD1 matching over 9 bases. V was clipped by 4 bases and J by 5 bases; unmatched bases: 9. The CDR3 covers 15 residues. For the CDR3, the DNA is TGTGCCAGCAGTTCTAAGACAGGGGGTATCGACGAGCAGTACTTC. Protein: CASSSKTGGIDEQYF.

The CDR3 loop reads CASSLGTGYQTQYF. The CDR3 DNA reads TGTGCCAGCAGCTTAGGGACAGGGTATCAGACCCAGTACTTC. This chain links TRBV11-2 with TRBJ2-5; 8 nucleotides line up with TRBD1. Per germline, CDR1 SGHAT and CDR2 FQNNGV. This CDR3 comprises 14 residues. The trim removed 1 base at V and 6 bases at J, leaving 4 bases unmatched.

This clonotype was seen repeatedly, ten times or more. The chain joins TRBV20-1 to TRBJ2-7, with 7 bases identical to TRBD2. V was clipped by 3 bases and J by 5 bases; unmatched bases: 13. Per the germline V gene, CDR1 is DFQATT and CDR2 is SNEGSKA (reference sequence). The CDR3 loop spans 15 amino acids. The CDR3: CSASLGTSGTDEQYF. The CDR3 nucleotides are TGCAGTGCTAGTTTAGGTACCAGCGGGACCGACGAGCAGTACTTC.

This clonotype has at least ten counts. The V call is TRBV5-5, the J call TRBJ2-2; D ambiguous. This CDR3 has 13 residues. V was cut by 0 bases and J by 6 bases, with 6 bases left in between. From germline, CDR1 is SGHKS and CDR2 YYEKEE (reference sequence). The CDR3 sequence: CASSLEPAGELFF. The DNA of the CDR3 is TGTGCCAGCAGCTTGGAACCCGCCGGGGAGCTGTTTTTT.

The CDR3 DNA sequence: TGTGCCATCGCCTCGGGAGGGCCCGCCTACGAGCAGTACTTC. Amino acid sequence: CAIASGGPAYEQYF. This chain links TRBV28 with TRBJ2-7; 8 nucleotides align to TRBD2. The CDR3 extends over 14 amino acids. Looked up from germline, CDR1 is MDHEN and CDR2 is SYDVKM. J was trimmed by 2 bases and V by 10 bases; bases with no gene match: 10.

This clonotype was counted a few times. The rearrangement uses TRBV18 and TRBJ2-3; TRBD2 agrees at 10 bases. The CDR3 runs to 16 residues. The germline CDR1 and CDR2 sequences are KGHSH and LQKENI. Trimming cost V 2 bases and J 1 base; bases outside gene matches: 3. CDR3 nucleotides: TGTGCCAGCTCACCAACCCTAGCGGGAGGCACAGATACGCAGTATTTT. Translated: CASSPTLAGGTDTQYF.

This clonotype was recorded at least ten times. V gene TRBV29-1 combines with J gene TRBJ2-5; 10 nucleotides agree with TRBD2. The CDR3 contains 13 residues. The germline gives CDR1 SQVTM, CDR2 ANQGSEA. CDR3 sequence: CTSRASGSETQYF. In nucleotides, the CDR3 is TGCACCTCTCGGGCTAGCGGGAGTGAGACCCAGTACTTC.

This clonotype was observed once. A much larger clone is a single base away; this may be a read error. The gene calls are TRBV20-1 and TRBJ2-2; D is undetermined. CDR3 length: 14 amino acids. V was cut by 6 bases and J by 8 bases, with 19 bases left in between. CDR1 is DFQATT and CDR2 is SNEGSKA in the germline V gene (reference sequence). The CDR3 region is CSARRGGLSGELFF. The CDR3, as DNA: TGCAGTGCCAGACGCGGCGGTCTTTCTGGGGAGCTGTTTTTT.